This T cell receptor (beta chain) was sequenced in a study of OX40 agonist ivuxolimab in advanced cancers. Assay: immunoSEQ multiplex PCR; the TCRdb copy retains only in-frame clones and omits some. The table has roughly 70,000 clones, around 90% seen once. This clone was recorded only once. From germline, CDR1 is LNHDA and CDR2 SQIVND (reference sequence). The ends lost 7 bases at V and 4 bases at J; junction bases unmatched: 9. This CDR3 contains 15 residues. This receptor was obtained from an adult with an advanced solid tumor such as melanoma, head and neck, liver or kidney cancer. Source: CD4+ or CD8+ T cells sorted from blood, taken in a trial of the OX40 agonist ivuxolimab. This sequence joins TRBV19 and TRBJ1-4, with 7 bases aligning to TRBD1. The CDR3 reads CASIRGGAGNEKLFF. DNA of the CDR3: TGTGCCAGTATTCGAGGGGGCGCCGGTAATGAAAAACTGTTTTTT.